The present T cell receptor beta chain was sequenced within a study of OX40 agonist ivuxolimab in advanced cancers. Of note for this clone: Its target is unknown.

Study observations and caveats: More expanded clones were seen, on average, in CD8+ T cells than in CD4+. At doses 0.1 to 3.0 mg/kg, CD4+ and CD8+ clones expanded. Part of the nonresponder group also had normalized T-cell clonal expansion that was low.

The CDR3 sequence is 13 residues long. V was clipped by 5 bases and J by 5 bases, with 13 bases between them. CDR1 and CDR2 from the germline V gene are MDHEN and SYDVKM. Some clones are missing from TCRdb's copy, which holds only in-frame ones; the method was immunoSEQ multiplex PCR. This table has about 34,000 clones, roughly 91% appearing once. The source material was CD4+ or CD8+ T cells sorted from blood, sampled in a trial of the OX40 agonist ivuxolimab. The source is an adult with an advanced solid tumor such as melanoma, head and neck, liver or kidney cancer. The chain links TRBV28 to TRBJ2-7, with D unresolved. The CDR3: CASSTHRDNEQYF. CDR3 sequence (DNA): TGTGCCAGCAGTACCCACAGAGATAACGAGCAGTACTTC.